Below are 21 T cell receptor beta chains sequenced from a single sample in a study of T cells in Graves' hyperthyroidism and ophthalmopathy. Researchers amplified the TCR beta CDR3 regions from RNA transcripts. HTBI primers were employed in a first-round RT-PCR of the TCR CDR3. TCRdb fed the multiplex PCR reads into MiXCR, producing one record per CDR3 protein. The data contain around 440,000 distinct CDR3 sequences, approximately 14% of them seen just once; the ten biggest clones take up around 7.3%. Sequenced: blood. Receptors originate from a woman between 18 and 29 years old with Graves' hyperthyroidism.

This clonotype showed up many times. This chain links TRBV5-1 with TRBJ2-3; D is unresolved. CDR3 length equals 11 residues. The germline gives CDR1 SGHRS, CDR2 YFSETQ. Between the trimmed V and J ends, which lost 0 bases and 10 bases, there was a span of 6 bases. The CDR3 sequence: CASSLDRSQYF. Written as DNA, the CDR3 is TGCGCCAGCAGCTTGGACAGATCGCAGTATTTT. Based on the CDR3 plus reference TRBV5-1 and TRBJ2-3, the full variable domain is KAGVTQTPRYLIKTRGQQVTLSCSPISGHRSVSWYQQTPGQGLQFLFEYFSETQRNKGNFPGRFSGRQFSNSRSEMNVSTLELGDSALYLCASSLDRSQYFGPGTRLTVL.

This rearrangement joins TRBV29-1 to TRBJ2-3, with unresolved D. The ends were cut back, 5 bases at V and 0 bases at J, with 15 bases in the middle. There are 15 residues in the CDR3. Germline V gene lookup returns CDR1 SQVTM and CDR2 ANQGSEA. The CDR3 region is CSVLLVVFSTDTQYF. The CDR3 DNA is TGCAGCGTTTTATTGGTTGTCTTTAGCACAGATACGCAGTATTTT.

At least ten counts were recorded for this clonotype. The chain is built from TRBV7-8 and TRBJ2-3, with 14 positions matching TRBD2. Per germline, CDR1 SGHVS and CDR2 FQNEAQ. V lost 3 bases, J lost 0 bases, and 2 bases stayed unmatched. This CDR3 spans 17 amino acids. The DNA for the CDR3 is TGTGCCAGCAGCTTCGGACTAGCGGGGGGAAGCACAGATACGCAGTATTTT. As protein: CASSFGLAGGSTDTQYF. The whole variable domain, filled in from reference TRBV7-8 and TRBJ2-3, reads GAGVSQSPRYKVAKRGQDVALRCDPISGHVSLFWYQQALGQGPEFLTYFQNEAQLDKSGLPSDRFFAERPEGSVSTLKIQRTQQEDSAVYLCASSFGLAGGSTDTQYFGPGTRLTVL.

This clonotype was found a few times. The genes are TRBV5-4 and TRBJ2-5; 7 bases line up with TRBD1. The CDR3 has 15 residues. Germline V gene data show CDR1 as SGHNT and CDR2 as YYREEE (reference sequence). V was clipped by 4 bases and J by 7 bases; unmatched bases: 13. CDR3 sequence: CASSRDSASGWTQYF. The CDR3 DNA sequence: TGTGCCAGCAGCCGGGACAGCGCTTCCGGATGGACCCAGTACTTC.

The CDR3 here is CASSYPSGGDYGYTF. In DNA form, the CDR3 reads TGTGCCAGCAGTTACCCTTCAGGGGGAGACTATGGCTACACCTTC. This rearrangement joins TRBV27 to TRBJ1-2; 7 positions match TRBD1. This CDR3 has 15 residues. Germline V lookup: CDR1 MNHEY, CDR2 SMNVEV (reference sequence). The V and J ends lost 4 bases and 3 bases, in that order; junction bases with no gene match: 8.

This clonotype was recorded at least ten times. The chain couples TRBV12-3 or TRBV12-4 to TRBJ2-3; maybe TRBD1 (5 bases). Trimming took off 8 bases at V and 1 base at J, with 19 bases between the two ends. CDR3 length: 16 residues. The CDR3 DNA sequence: TGTGCCAGCGCCAACTCCGGCTGGGGCGGCACAGATACGCAGTATTTT. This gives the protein CASANSGWGGTDTQYF.

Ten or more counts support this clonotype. As DNA, the CDR3 is TGCAGTTCAGGGGGGGCCGGGACTACCAACAATGAGCAGTTCTTC. Residues: CSSGGAGTTNNEQFF. This chain joins TRBV20-1 and TRBJ2-1; D may be TRBD1 or TRBD2 (7 bases each). In germline, CDR1 is DFQATT, CDR2 SNEGSKA (reference sequence). V gave up 8 bases and J gave up 5 bases, with 22 bases separating them. This CDR3 has 15 residues.

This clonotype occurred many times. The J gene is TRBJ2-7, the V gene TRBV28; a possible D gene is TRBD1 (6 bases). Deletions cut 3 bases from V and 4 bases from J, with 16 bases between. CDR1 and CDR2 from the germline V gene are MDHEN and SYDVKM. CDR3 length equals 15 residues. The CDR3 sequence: CASSLGAALPYEQYF. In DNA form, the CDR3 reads TGTGCCAGCAGTTTGGGGGCGGCCCTTCCTTACGAGCAGTACTTC.

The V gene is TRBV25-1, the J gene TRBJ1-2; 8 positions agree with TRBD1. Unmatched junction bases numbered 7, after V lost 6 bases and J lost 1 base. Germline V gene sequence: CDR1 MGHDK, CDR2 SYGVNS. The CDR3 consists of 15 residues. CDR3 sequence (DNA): TGTGCCAGCAGCCCCTGGACAGGGAGTAACTATGGCTACACCTTC. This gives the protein CASSPWTGSNYGYTF.

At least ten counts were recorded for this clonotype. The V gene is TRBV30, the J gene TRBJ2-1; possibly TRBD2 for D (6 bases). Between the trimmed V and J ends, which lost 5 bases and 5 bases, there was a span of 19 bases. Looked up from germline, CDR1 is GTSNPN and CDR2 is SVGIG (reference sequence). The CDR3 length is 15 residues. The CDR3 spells CAWGLAGKVDNEQFF. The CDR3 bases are TGTGCCTGGGGATTGGCGGGGAAGGTCGACAATGAGCAGTTCTTC.

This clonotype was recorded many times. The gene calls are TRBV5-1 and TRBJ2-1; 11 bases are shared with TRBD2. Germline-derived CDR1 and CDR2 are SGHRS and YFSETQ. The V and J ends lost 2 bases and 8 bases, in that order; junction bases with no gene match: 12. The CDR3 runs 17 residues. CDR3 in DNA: TGCGCCAGCAGCTTATCGTCGGGACTAGCGGTTCGGGATGAGCAGTTCTTC. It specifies CASSLSSGLAVRDEQFF.

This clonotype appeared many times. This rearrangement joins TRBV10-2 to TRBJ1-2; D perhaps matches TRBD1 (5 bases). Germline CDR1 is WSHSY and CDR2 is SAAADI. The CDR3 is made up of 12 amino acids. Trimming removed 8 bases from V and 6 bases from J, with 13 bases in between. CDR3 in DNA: TGCGCCAGCTTGCAGGGAGAAGATGGCTACACCTTC. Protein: CASLQGEDGYTF.

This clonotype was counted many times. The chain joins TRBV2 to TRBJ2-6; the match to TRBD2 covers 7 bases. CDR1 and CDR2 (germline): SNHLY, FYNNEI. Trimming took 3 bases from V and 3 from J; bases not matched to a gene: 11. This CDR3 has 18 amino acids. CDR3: CASSDPLRGVFGANVLTF. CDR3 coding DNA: TGTGCCAGCAGTGACCCTTTACGGGGGGTATTTGGGGCCAACGTCCTGACTTTC.

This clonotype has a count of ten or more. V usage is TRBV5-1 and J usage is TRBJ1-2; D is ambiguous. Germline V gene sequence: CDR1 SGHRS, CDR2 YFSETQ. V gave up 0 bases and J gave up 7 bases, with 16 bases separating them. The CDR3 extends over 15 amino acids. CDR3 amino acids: CASSLARRELSGYTF. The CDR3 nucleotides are TGCGCCAGCAGCTTGGCCCGGCGGGAACTGAGTGGCTACACCTTC.

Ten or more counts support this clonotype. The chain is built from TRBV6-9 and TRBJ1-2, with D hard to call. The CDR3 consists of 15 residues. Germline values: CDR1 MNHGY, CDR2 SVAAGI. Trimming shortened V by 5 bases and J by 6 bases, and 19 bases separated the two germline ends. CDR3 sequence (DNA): TGTGCCAGCAGTCATCCGGACGGGCCGGTTAATGGCTACACCTTC. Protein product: CASSHPDGPVNGYTF.

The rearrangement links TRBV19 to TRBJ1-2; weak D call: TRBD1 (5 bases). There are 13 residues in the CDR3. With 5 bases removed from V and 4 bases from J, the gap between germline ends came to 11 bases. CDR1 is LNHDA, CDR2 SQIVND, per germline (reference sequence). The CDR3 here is CASSYRGGYGYTF. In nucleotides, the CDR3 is TGTGCCAGTAGTTACCGGGGCGGCTATGGCTACACCTTC. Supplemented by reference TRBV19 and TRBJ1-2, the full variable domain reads DGGITQSPKYLFRKEGQNVTLSCEQNLNHDAMYWYRQDPGQGLRLIYYSQIVNDFQKGDIAEGYSVSREKKESFPLTVTSAQKNPTAFYLCASSYRGGYGYTFGSGTRLTVV.

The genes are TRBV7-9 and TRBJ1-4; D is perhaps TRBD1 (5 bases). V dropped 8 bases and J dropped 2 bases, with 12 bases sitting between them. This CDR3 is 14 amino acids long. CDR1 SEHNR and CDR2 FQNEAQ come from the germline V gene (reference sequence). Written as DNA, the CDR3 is TGTGCCAGCCGCCCTGAGGGGACTAATGAAAAACTGTTTTTT. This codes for CASRPEGTNEKLFF.

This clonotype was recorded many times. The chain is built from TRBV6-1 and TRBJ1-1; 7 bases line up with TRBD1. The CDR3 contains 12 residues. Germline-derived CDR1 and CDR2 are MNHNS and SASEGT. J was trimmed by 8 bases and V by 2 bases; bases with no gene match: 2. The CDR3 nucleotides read TGTGCCAGCAGTGAAAGGGACAGCGAAGCTTTCTTT. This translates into CASSERDSEAFF.

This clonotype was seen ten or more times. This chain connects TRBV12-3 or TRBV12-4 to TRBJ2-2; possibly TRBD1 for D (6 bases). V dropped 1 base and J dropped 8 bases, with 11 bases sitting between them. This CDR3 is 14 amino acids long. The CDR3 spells CASSLGGLAGELFF. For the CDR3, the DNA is TGTGCCAGCAGTTTAGGGGGGCTCGCGGGGGAGCTGTTTTTT.

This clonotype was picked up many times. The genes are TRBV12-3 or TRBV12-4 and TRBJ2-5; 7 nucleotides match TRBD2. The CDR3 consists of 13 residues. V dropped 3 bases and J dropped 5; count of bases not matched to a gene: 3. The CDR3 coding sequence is TGTGCCAGCAGTTTCTTCGGGGGGGAGACCCAGTACTTC. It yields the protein CASSFFGGETQYF.

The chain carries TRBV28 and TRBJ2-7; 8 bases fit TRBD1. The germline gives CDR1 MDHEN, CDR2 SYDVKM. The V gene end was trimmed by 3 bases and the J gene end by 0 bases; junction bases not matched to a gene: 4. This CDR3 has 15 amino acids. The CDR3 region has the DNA TGTGCCAGCAGTTTCACAGGGGGAAGCTCCTACGAGCAGTACTTC. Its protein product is CASSFTGGSSYEQYF.